Presented here are 16 T cell receptor beta chains from one specimen sequenced in a study of cytomegalovirus exposure and HLA in healthy donors. It was with 60 Vbeta and 13 Jbeta primers that the PCR ran. The table came from immunoSEQ multiplex PCR; TCRdb's copy has only in-frame clones and leaves some out. The data show about 160,000 clones, approximately 88% seen once. Sequencing used PBMCs. These receptors were obtained from a boy aged 2 to 9 in good health and CMV-seronegative.

The rearrangement uses TRBV5-1 and TRBJ2-2; D is undetermined. V was pared by 3 bases and J by 1 base, with 4 bases between. This CDR3 is built from 13 residues. Germline CDR1 is SGHRS and CDR2 is YFSETQ. The CDR3 protein is CASSSQNTGELFF. DNA of the CDR3: TGCGCCAGCAGCTCCCAGAACACCGGGGAGCTGTTTTTT.

The rearrangement uses TRBV2 and TRBJ2-7; 8 bases agree with TRBD1. CDR1 and CDR2 from the germline V gene are SNHLY and FYNNEI. V shed 5 bases, J shed 3 bases, and the junction held 6 bases outside the gene matches. The CDR3 is 14 residues long. This CDR3 is CASSLPGTGYEQYF. CDR3 DNA: TGTGCCAGCAGTTTACCCGGGACAGGCTACGAGCAGTACTTC.

The chain uses TRBV4-3 and TRBJ1-6, with D perhaps matching TRBD1 (5 bases). V dropped 4 bases and J dropped 5 bases, with 18 bases sitting between them. Germline CDR1 LGHNA, CDR2 YSLEER. The CDR3 sequence is 17 residues long. This chain's CDR3 is CASSLTLPIRDNSPLHF. Written as DNA, the CDR3 is TGCGCCAGCAGCCTGACTTTACCCATCAGGGATAATTCACCCCTCCACTTT.

The chain joins TRBV12-5 to TRBJ1-2; tentatively, D is TRBD1 (5 bases). Germline CDR1 LGHNT, CDR2 FRNRAP. The CDR3 loop spans 12 amino acids. The CDR3 DNA reads TGTGTATCGTCGGGAGGGACCTATGGCTACACCTTC. Residues: CVSSGGTYGYTF. Together with reference TRBV12-5 and TRBJ1-2, the CDR3 gives the full variable domain: DARVTQTPRHKVTEMGQEVTMRCQPILGHNTVFWYRQTMMQGLELLAYFRNRAPLDDSGMPKDRFSAEMPDATLATLKIQPSEPRDSAVYFCVSSGGTYGYTFGSGTRLTVV.

This clone was seen a single time. The chain links TRBV28 to TRBJ1-3; 9 bases match TRBD1. The CDR3 is 14 amino acids. Germline V gives CDR1 MDHEN, CDR2 SYDVKM. V trimming: 8 bases; J trimming: 0 bases; junction bases outside the gene matches: 2. DNA of the CDR3: TGTGCCAGCGGACAGGGGCTCTCTGGAAACACCATATATTTT. Translated, it gives CASGQGLSGNTIYF.

The chain uses TRBV6-5 and TRBJ1-2; D is possibly TRBD1 (6 bases). V lost 0 bases and J 11 bases, leaving 16 bases between the germline ends. The CDR3 consists of 14 residues. CDR1 is MNHEY and CDR2 is SVGAGI in the germline V gene. As DNA, the CDR3 is TGTGCCAGCAGTTACTCGGCAGGGGATAGAGGTTACACCTTC. Encoded protein: CASSYSAGDRGYTF.

The chain uses TRBV6-1 and TRBJ2-7; D not certain. The CDR3 is 11 residues long. From germline, CDR1 is MNHNS and CDR2 SASEGT. Trimming took 4 bases from V and 3 from J, leaving 4 bases between them. CDR3 sequence reads: CASSGSYEQYF. CDR3 DNA sequence: TGTGCCAGCAGTGGCAGCTACGAGCAGTACTTC.

This clone was counted a single time. The rearrangement links TRBV6-1 to TRBJ2-7, with D perhaps TRBD1 (5 bases). Between the trimmed V and J ends, which lost 6 bases and 6 bases, there was a span of 12 bases. This CDR3 spans 12 amino acids. Germline V gene data show CDR1 as MNHNS and CDR2 as SASEGT. The CDR3 coding sequence is TGTGCCAGCAGGCAGGGTGACTCCGAGCAGTACTTC. Protein sequence: CASRQGDSEQYF.

The chain employs TRBV6-1 and TRBJ1-5; 7 bases map to TRBD1. V was clipped by 4 bases and J by 1 base; unmatched bases: 4. Germline CDR1 MNHNS, CDR2 SASEGT. The CDR3 extends over 15 amino acids. The CDR3 loop reads CASSGQGLSNQPQHF. The CDR3 DNA sequence: TGTGCCAGCAGTGGACAGGGACTGAGCAATCAGCCCCAGCATTTT.

The V call is TRBV6-6, the J call TRBJ2-7, with 8 bases matching TRBD1. Per the germline V gene, CDR1 is MNHNY and CDR2 is SVGAGI (reference sequence). This CDR3 comprises 16 residues. V shed 6 bases and J 2 bases; nucleotides not matched to a gene: 12. This CDR3 reads CASSLRTGTGTYEQYV. Here the CDR3 DNA reads TGTGCCAGCAGCCTACGGACCGGGACAGGAACCTACGAGCAGTACGTC.

The chain has TRBV25-1 and TRBJ2-3; D may be TRBD2 (6 bases). Germline CDR1 is MGHDK and CDR2 is SYGVNS. Trimming cost V 6 bases and J 2 bases, with 9 bases left between them. The CDR3 spans 13 residues. The CDR3: CASRDYYTDTQYF. Here the CDR3 DNA reads TGTGCCAGCAGGGACTACTACACAGATACGCAGTATTTT. The complete variable domain, with remaining parts taken from reference TRBV25-1 and TRBJ2-3, reads EADIYQTPRYLVIGTGKKITLECSQTMGHDKMYWYQQDPGMELHLIHYSYGVNSTEKGDLSSESTVSRIRTEHFPLTLESARPSHTSQYLCASRDYYTDTQYFGPGTRLTVL.

CDR3 sequence reads: CASSLHGRGNTEAFF. The CDR3 nucleotides read TGTGCCAGCAGTTTACATGGCAGGGGGAACACTGAAGCTTTCTTT. This chain uses TRBV27 with TRBJ1-1; tentative D call: TRBD1 (6 bases). The V gene lost 2 bases and the J gene lost 1 base, with 11 bases spanning the gap. The CDR3 is made up of 15 amino acids. Per germline, CDR1 MNHEY and CDR2 SMNVEV (reference sequence).

The rearrangement uses TRBV29-1 and TRBJ1-3; D may be TRBD1 (5 bases). Between the trimmed V and J ends, which lost 6 bases and 2 bases, there was a span of 11 bases. The CDR3 is made up of 13 amino acids. Germline-derived CDR1 and CDR2 are SQVTM and ANQGSEA. CDR3 sequence reads: CSVGVLPGNTIYF. The CDR3 DNA sequence: TGCAGCGTAGGGGTCCTCCCTGGAAACACCATATATTTT.

J is TRBJ2-7 and V is TRBV5-6, with a tentative D call TRBD1 (6 bases). V gave up 0 bases and J gave up 3 bases, with 10 bases separating them. There are 14 residues in the CDR3. Germline V CDR1 and CDR2: SGHDT, YYEEEE. CDR3 in amino acids: CASSLAGEGYEQYF. The CDR3 DNA reads as TGTGCCAGCAGCTTGGCAGGGGAAGGCTACGAGCAGTACTTC.

The chain couples TRBV30 to TRBJ2-5, with TRBD2 identical over 8 bases. The CDR3 sequence is 16 residues long. Unmatched junction bases numbered 16, after V lost 5 bases and J lost 5 bases. Germline CDR1 is GTSNPN and CDR2 is SVGIG (reference sequence). The CDR3 DNA reads as TGTGCCTGGGCGGTCTCACTGACTAGCGCGGCGGAGACCCAGTACTTC. This codes for CAWAVSLTSAAETQYF.

The chain couples TRBV6-6 to TRBJ1-2; D unclear. Trimming took off 5 bases at V and 8 bases at J, with 15 bases between the two ends. The CDR3 covers 13 residues. CDR1 and CDR2 (germline): MNHNY, SVGAGI (reference sequence). CDR3 in amino acids: CASSPSRVAGYTF. CDR3 coding DNA: TGTGCCAGCAGTCCCTCCCGGGTTGCGGGCTACACCTTC.